The clone carrying this TCR beta chain was picked up a small number of times. Its antigen is unknown. The data belong to a study of Ad26.COV2.S vaccination and SARS-CoV-2 variants. Notes on the study in general: Total T cell responses, in the TCR breadth and depth analyses, may have been underestimated. It was vaccine recipients, not placebo recipients, who had the higher spike-specific TCR breadth.

The sample's treatment: 15 to 20 received Ad26.COV2.S at low or high dose, single or two shots; roughly five received placebo; per-sample allocation not given. All samples were drawn on day 63, counting from the first vaccine or placebo injection. Data came from immunoSEQ multiplex PCR; TCRdb stores just in-frame clones and leaves some out. The sample lists about 350,000 clones; about 85% were seen once. This CDR3 has 14 residues. CDR1 is LGHDT and CDR2 is YNNKEL in the germline V gene (reference sequence). After removal of 4 bases from V and 7 bases from J, the junction contained 7 bases not matched to a gene.

Sample: peripheral blood, taken in a trial of Ad26.COV2.S vaccine versus placebo. This clonotype was sampled from a person between 18 and 65 years old who received the Ad26.COV2.S COVID-19 vaccine or a placebo. The chain links TRBV3-1 (or the pseudogene TRBV3-2) to TRBJ2-1; 7 bases agree with TRBD2. Here the CDR3 reads CASSPRWGGNEQFF. The CDR3 bases are TGTGCCAGCAGCCCCAGGTGGGGGGGGAATGAGCAGTTCTTC.